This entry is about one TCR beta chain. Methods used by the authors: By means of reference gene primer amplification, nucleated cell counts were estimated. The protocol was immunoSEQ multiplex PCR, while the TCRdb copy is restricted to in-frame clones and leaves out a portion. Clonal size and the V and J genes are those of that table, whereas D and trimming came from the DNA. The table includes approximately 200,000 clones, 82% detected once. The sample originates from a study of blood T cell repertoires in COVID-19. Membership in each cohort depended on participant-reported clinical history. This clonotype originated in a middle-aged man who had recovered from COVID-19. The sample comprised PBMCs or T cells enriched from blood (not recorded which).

The CDR3 loop reads CASSFGLARNNEQFF. The CDR3 region has the DNA TGCGCCAGCAGCTTTGGACTAGCCCGCAACAATGAGCAGTTCTTC. The chain carries TRBV5-1 and TRBJ2-1; 8 nucleotides agree with TRBD2. The CDR3 totals 15 residues. V shed 2 bases, J shed 5 bases, and the junction held 6 bases outside the gene matches. The germline V gene encodes CDR1 SGHRS and CDR2 YFSETQ.